These 15 T cell receptor beta chains were sequenced from one sample in a study of PD-1 blockade in classical Hodgkin lymphoma. Every patient was affected by relapse after autologous stem cell transplantation, while exposure to brentuximab vedotin was not uniform. TCRdb's table, derived via immunoSEQ multiplex PCR, lists solely in-frame clones and lacks some. The repertoire consists of 15,000 to 20,000 clones, with roughly three quarters occurring once and the leading ten covering roughly a sixth. The sample consisted of peripheral blood mononuclear cells (PBMCs), taken before the second cycle of nivolumab. The source of these receptors is a human donor with classical Hodgkin lymphoma.

The rearrangement links TRBV9 to TRBJ2-5; D remains ambiguous. Between the trimmed V and J ends, which lost 1 base and 4 bases, there was a span of 11 bases. The CDR3 extends over 14 amino acids. Germline CDR1 SGDLS, CDR2 YYNGEE. The CDR3 sequence is CASSVSRSRETQYF. Written as DNA, the CDR3 is TGTGCCAGCAGCGTATCGAGGTCGCGAGAGACCCAGTACTTC.

This rearrangement joins TRBV4-2 to TRBJ2-2, with D tentatively TRBD1 or TRBD2 (6 bases each). V lost 5 bases and J lost 4, with 17 bases in between. CDR3 length: 16 residues. Germline V lookup: CDR1 LGHNA, CDR2 YNFKEQ. CDR3 sequence: CASSNIGGGSTGELFF. The DNA for the CDR3 is TGTGCCAGCAGCAACATAGGGGGAGGATCCACCGGGGAGCTGTTTTTT.

The CDR3 region is CASSLSGTERHGYTF. The CDR3, as DNA: TGTGCCAGCAGCTTATCCGGGACAGAGCGTCATGGCTACACCTTC. This rearrangement joins TRBV11-2 to TRBJ1-2, with 7 bases that match TRBD1. The CDR3 runs 15 residues. Germline V gene data show CDR1 as SGHAT and CDR2 as FQNNGV. V was clipped by 2 bases and J by 6 bases; unmatched bases: 9.

V and J are TRBV30 and TRBJ1-1; D gene unclear. The CDR3 has 13 amino acids. V was cut by 5 bases and J by 1 base, with 11 bases left in between. Looked up from germline, CDR1 is GTSNPN and CDR2 is SVGIG (reference sequence). DNA of the CDR3: TGTGCCTGGGGGGTAGGTCCGAACACTGAAGCTTTCTTT. This sequence encodes CAWGVGPNTEAFF.

The chain couples TRBV6-5 to TRBJ2-2; 9 bases align to TRBD1. After removal of 6 bases from V and 3 bases from J, the junction contained 5 bases not matched to a gene. The CDR3 length is 15 residues. The germline V gene encodes CDR1 MNHEY and CDR2 SVGAGI. DNA of the CDR3: TGTGCCAGCAGCCCCGGGACAGGGTACACCGGGGAGCTGTTTTTT. This encodes CASSPGTGYTGELFF.

The sample holds one count of this clone. The V call is TRBV5-5, the J call TRBJ2-7, with 10 bases aligning to TRBD1. The CDR3 spans 16 residues. V lost 4 bases and J lost 5; bases outside the gene matches: 12. CDR1 SGHKS and CDR2 YYEKEE come from the germline V gene (reference sequence). The CDR3 spells CASSPSSTGGRNEQYF. CDR3 bases: TGTGCCAGCAGCCCCTCCTCGACAGGGGGCCGGAACGAGCAGTACTTC.

The chain links TRBV7-3 to TRBJ1-2, with D hard to call. The CDR3 runs 13 residues. The V and J ends lost 5 bases and 2 bases respectively, with 9 bases between them. From germline, CDR1 is SGHTA and CDR2 FQGTGA. CDR3 protein: CASSPNGNYGYTF. CDR3 nucleotide sequence: TGTGCCAGCAGCCCGAACGGAAACTATGGCTACACCTTC.

The chain combines TRBV14 with TRBJ1-5; D is ambiguous. Germline V gene sequence: CDR1 SGHDN, CDR2 FVKESK. The CDR3 is 13 amino acids. With 0 bases removed from V and 6 bases from J, the gap between germline ends came to 6 bases. The CDR3 region is CASSQDRGQPQHF. DNA for the CDR3: TGTGCCAGCAGCCAAGATCGGGGTCAGCCCCAGCATTTT.

This clone was seen only once. The chain combines TRBV4-3 with TRBJ2-7; tentative D call: TRBD1 (6 bases). Per germline, CDR1 LGHNA and CDR2 YSLEER. This CDR3 contains 16 residues. Trimming took off 3 bases at V and 0 bases at J, with 15 bases between the two ends. CDR3 nucleotide sequence: TGCGCCAGCAGCCACGACACAGGGCTCGGCTCCTACGAGCAGTACTTC. Its translation: CASSHDTGLGSYEQYF.

This chain links TRBV4-3 with TRBJ1-1, with a possible D match to TRBD1 (6 bases). CDR1 is LGHNA and CDR2 is YSLEER in the germline V gene. V lost 3 bases, J lost 4 bases, and 18 bases lay in between. The CDR3 covers 16 residues. The CDR3 DNA reads as TGCGCCAGCAGCCAGAATATAGGGGGGGAGAGCACTGAAGCTTTCTTT. As protein: CASSQNIGGESTEAFF.

V is TRBV11-3 and J is TRBJ2-5, with D possibly being TRBD1 or TRBD2 (7 bases each). The length of the CDR3 is 15 residues. CDR1 and CDR2 (germline): SGHNT, YENEEA. Trimming took 5 bases from V and 5 from J, leaving 18 bases between them. This CDR3 is CASSQRQGGWETQYF. As DNA, the CDR3 is TGTGCCAGCAGCCAACGACAGGGAGGGTGGGAGACCCAGTACTTC.

The chain couples TRBV27 to TRBJ2-5; D may correspond to TRBD1 or TRBD2 (6 bases each). Germline V CDR1 and CDR2: MNHEY, SMNVEV (reference sequence). The CDR3 has 15 amino acids. Trimming took 5 bases from V and 5 from J, leaving 18 bases between them. The CDR3 spells CASSPILRGHETQYF. The CDR3 bases are TGTGCCAGCAGTCCGATACTTCGGGGGCATGAGACCCAGTACTTC.

V and J are TRBV5-5 and TRBJ1-5; 7 bases are shared with TRBD1. This CDR3 comprises 15 residues. J was trimmed by 2 bases and V by 6 bases; bases with no gene match: 8. The V gene's germline CDR1 is SGHKS and CDR2 YYEKEE (reference sequence). CDR3 amino acids: CASKRTGQGNQPQHF. The CDR3 DNA sequence: TGTGCCAGCAAGCGAACCGGACAGGGCAATCAGCCCCAGCATTTT.

V and J are TRBV19 and TRBJ2-7; TRBD1 might be the D (5 bases). The germline V gene encodes CDR1 LNHDA and CDR2 SQIVND (reference sequence). The CDR3 sequence is 14 residues long. Trimming took off 2 bases at V and 0 bases at J, with 8 bases between the two ends. The CDR3 is CASSIMDNSYEQYF. In nucleotides, the CDR3 is TGTGCCAGTAGTATAATGGACAACTCCTACGAGCAGTACTTC.

This chain joins TRBV10-1 and TRBJ2-1; no reliable D call. This CDR3 has 14 amino acids. V lost 2 bases to trimming and J lost 1 base, with 6 bases between them. Per the germline V gene, CDR1 is WNHNN and CDR2 is SYGVQD (reference sequence). This chain's CDR3 is CASSETVSYNEQFF. In nucleotides, the CDR3 is TGCGCCAGCAGTGAGACGGTTTCCTACAATGAGCAGTTCTTC.